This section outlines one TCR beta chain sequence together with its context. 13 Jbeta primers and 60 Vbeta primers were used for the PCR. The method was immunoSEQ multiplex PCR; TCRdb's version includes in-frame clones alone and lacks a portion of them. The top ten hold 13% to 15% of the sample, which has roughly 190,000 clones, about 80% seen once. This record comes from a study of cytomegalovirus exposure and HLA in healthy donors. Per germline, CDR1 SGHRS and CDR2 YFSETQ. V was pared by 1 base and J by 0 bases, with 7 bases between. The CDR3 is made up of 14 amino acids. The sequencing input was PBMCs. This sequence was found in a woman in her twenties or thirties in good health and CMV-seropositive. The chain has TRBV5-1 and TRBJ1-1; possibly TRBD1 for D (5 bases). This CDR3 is CASSLTGVNTEAFF. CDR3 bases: TGCGCCAGCAGCTTGACAGGAGTGAACACTGAAGCTTTCTTT. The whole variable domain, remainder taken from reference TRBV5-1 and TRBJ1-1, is KAGVTQTPRYLIKTRGQQVTLSCSPISGHRSVSWYQQTPGQGLQFLFEYFSETQRNKGNFPGRFSGRQFSNSRSEMNVSTLELGDSALYLCASSLTGVNTEAFFGQGTRLTVV.